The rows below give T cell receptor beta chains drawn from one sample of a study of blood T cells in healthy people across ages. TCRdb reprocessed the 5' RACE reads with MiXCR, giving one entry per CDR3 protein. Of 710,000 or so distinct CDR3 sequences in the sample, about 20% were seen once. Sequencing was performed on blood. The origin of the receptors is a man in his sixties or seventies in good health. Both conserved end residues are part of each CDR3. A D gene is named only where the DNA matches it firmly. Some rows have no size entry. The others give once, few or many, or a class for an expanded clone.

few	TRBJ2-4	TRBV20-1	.	TGCAGTGCTAGAGGACCGGACAGCCGGGGGTTAACCAAAAACATTCAGTACTTC	CSARGPDSRGLTKNIQYF
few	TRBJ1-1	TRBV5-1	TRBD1	TGCGCCAGCAGCTCTCCGGGACAGGGAGGTTACACTGAAGCTTTCTTT	CASSSPGQGGYTEAFF
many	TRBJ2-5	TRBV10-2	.	TGCGCCAGCAGCCTTCAGCCTGAGACCCAGTACTTC	CASSLQPETQYF
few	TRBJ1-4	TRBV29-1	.	TGCAGCGTTGCCCCCTCTAATGAAAAACTGTTTTTT	CSVAPSNEKLFF
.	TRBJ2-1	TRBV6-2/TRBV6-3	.	TGTGCCAGCAGTTCCCCCCGGGACCCCCTGCGTGAGCAGTTCTTC	CASSSPRDPLREQFF
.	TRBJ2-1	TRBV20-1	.	TGCAGTGCCTCAGCGGACACCTCCTACAATGAGCAGTTCTTC	CSASADTSYNEQFF
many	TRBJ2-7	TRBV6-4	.	TGTGCCCTATACGAGCAGTACTTC	CALYEQYF
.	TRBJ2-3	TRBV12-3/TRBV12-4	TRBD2	TGTGCCAGCAGTCTCACCGGACTAGCGGTATCAGATGCGCAGTATTTT	CASSLTGLAVSDAQYF
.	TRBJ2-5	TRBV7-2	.	TGTGCCAGCAGGGTTTCCGGGGCTCCTATGGAGGCCCAGTACTTC	CASRVSGAPMEAQYF
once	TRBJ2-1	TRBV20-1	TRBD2	TGCAGTGCTACAACCCCTTTAAGCGGGGGAACCAATGAGCAGTTCTTC	CSATTPLSGGTNEQFF
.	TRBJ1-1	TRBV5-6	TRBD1	TGTGCCAGCAGCTGGGGGACAGGTATCAGCAAAGCTTTCTTT	CASSWGTGISKAFF
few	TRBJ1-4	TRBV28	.	TGTGCCAGCAGTTACAGATATGAAAAACTGTTTTTT	CASSYRYEKLFF
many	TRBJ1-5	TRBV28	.	TGTGCCAGCAGACGTGGGGGTCCTAGCAATCAGCCCCAGCATTTT	CASRRGGPSNQPQHF
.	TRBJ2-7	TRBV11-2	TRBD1	TGTGCCAGCACCCAGACAGGGGTCGCCTACGAGCAGTACTTC	CASTQTGVAYEQYF
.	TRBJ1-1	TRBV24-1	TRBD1	TGTGCCACCAAAGCAGGGGGTGAAGCTTTCTTT	CATKAGGEAFF
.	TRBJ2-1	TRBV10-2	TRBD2	TGCGCCAGCAAAACTAGCGGGGGCAACAATGAGCAGTTCTTC	CASKTSGGNNEQFF
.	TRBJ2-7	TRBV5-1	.	TGCGCCAGCACCCCCGAACCCCACGGGGTTTCCTACGAGCAGTACTTC	CASTPEPHGVSYEQYF
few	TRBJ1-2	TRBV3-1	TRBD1	TGTGCCAGCAGCCTATTCCCGGGACAGGGCTACTATGGCTACACCTTC	CASSLFPGQGYYGYTF
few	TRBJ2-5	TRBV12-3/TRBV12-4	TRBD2	TGTGCCAGCAGTATACAGCGGGGACAAGAGACCCAGTACTTC	CASSIQRGQETQYF
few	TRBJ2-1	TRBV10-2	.	TGCGCCAACCTGAGACGTTACTCCTACAATGAGCAGTTCTTC	CANLRRYSYNEQFF
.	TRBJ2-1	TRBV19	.	TGTGCCAGTAGTCCCTTCCCGGCTTCGAGCTCCTACAATGAGCAGTTCTTC	CASSPFPASSSYNEQFF
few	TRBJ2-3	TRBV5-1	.	TGCGCCAGCAGCATAAGACCCCTCGGGTCGACAGATACGCAGTATTTT	CASSIRPLGSTDTQYF
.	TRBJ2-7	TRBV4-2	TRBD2	TGTGCCAGCAGCCAAGTGACTAGCGGGGGGGCCGAGTACGAGCAGTACTTC	CASSQVTSGGAEYEQYF
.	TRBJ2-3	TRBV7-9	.	TGTGCCAGCAGCCCTCCAGGACGGTCCACAGATACGCAGTATTTT	CASSPPGRSTDTQYF
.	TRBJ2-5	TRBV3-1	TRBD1	TGTGCCAGCAGCTACAGGACAGGGATTGAGACCCAGTACTTC	CASSYRTGIETQYF
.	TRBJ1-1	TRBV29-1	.	TGCAGCGTCGAAACAGAAAGGAACACTGAAGCTTTCTTT	CSVETERNTEAFF
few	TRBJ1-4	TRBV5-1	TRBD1	TGCGCCAGCAGATTACAGGGGACTAATGAAAAACTGTTTTTT	CASRLQGTNEKLFF